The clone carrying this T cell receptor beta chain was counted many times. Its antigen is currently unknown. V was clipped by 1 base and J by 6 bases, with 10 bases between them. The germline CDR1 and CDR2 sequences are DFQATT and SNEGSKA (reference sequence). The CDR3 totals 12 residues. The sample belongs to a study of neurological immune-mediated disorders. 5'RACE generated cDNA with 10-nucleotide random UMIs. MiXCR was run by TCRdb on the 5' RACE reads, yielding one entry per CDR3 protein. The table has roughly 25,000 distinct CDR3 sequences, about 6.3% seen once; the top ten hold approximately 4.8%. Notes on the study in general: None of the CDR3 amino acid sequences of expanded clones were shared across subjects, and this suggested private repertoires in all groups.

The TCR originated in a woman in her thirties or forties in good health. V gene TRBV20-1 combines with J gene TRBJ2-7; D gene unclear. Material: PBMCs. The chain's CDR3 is CSARGPLIEQYF. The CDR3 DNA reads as TGCAGTGCTAGAGGCCCTTTAATCGAGCAGTACTTC.